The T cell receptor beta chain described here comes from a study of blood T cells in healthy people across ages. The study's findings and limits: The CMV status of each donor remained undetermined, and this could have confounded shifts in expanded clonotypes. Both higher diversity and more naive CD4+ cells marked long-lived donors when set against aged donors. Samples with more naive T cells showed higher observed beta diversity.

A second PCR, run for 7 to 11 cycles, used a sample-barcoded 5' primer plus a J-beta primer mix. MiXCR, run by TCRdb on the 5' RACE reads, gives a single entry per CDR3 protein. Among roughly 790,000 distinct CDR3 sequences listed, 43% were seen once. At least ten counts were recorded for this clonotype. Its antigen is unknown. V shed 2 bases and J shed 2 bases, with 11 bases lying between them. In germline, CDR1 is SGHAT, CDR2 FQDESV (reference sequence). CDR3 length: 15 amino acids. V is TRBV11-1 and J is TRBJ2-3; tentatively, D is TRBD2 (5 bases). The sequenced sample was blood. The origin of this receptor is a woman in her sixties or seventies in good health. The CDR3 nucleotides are TGTGCCAGCAGCTTACTGGCGGGCCACACAGATACGCAGTATTTT. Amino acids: CASSLLAGHTDTQYF.